The 30 T cell receptor beta chains below all came from one sample that was sequenced in a study of blood T cell repertoires in COVID-19. TCRdb keeps only in-frame clones here, not all; method: immunoSEQ multiplex PCR. The sample lists approximately 92,000 clones, about 86% occurring once. The specimen was peripheral blood. The source is a woman aged 55 to 70 in a cohort sampled during active or convalescent COVID-19.

The gene calls are TRBV6-5 and TRBJ1-2; D unresolved. From germline, CDR1 is MNHEY and CDR2 SVGAGI. The germline V and J ends were trimmed by 0 bases and 7 bases, with 12 bases remaining between them. The CDR3 length is 14 residues. DNA for the CDR3: TGTGCCAGCAGTTACTCGACAATTCCCGGTGGCTACACCTTC. This encodes CASSYSTIPGGYTF.

V and J are TRBV11-2 and TRBJ1-6; D unresolved. CDR3 size: 15 residues. Looked up from germline, CDR1 is SGHAT and CDR2 is FQNNGV. The germline V and J ends were trimmed by 2 bases and 7 bases, with 12 bases remaining between them. The CDR3 region is CASSLSEGVNSPLHF. In nucleotides, the CDR3 is TGTGCCAGCAGCTTATCGGAGGGTGTGAATTCACCCCTCCACTTT.

The gene calls are TRBV19 and TRBJ1-1; 9 bases line up with TRBD1. V lost 7 bases to trimming and J lost 4 bases; unmatched junction nucleotides: 4. Per germline, CDR1 LNHDA and CDR2 SQIVND (reference sequence). The CDR3 is made up of 13 amino acids. CDR3 DNA: TGTGCCAGTATGGGACAGGGTGCCACTGAAGCTTTCTTT. Translation: CASMGQGATEAFF.

This clone has a handful of counts. The chain carries TRBV2 and TRBJ2-2, with 10 nucleotides matching TRBD2. Trimming cost V 5 bases and J 5 bases; bases outside gene matches: 17. The germline V gene has CDR1 SNHLY and CDR2 FYNNEI. The CDR3 runs to 19 residues. CDR3 nucleotides: TGTGCCAGCAGTACAGGGGGAGCTAGCGGGAGAGCTCGGACCGGGGAGCTGTTTTTT. Its translation is CASSTGGASGRARTGELFF.

The chain is built from TRBV4-2 and TRBJ2-7, with a possible D match to TRBD2 (5 bases). Germline CDR1 is LGHNA and CDR2 is YNFKEQ. V shed 1 base and J shed 3 bases, with 16 bases lying between them. This CDR3 comprises 16 residues. The CDR3 loop reads CASSQVFRGSYYEQYF. In DNA, the CDR3 is TGTGCCAGCAGCCAAGTATTTAGAGGGAGCTACTACGAGCAGTACTTC.

The chain links TRBV5-1 to TRBJ1-3; D is uncertain. Germline V lookup: CDR1 SGHRS, CDR2 YFSETQ. V was shortened by 2 bases and J by 4 bases, with 7 bases between the two germline ends. This CDR3 has 13 residues. The CDR3 nucleotides are TGCGCCAGCAGCTTTGGCACCGGAAACACCATATATTTT. This sequence encodes CASSFGTGNTIYF.

The chain employs TRBV5-1 and TRBJ2-2; D not certain. The V end lost 5 bases, the J end lost 0 bases, and 11 bases lay between the germline ends. The CDR3 loop spans 15 amino acids. CDR1 SGHRS and CDR2 YFSETQ come from the germline V gene. Here the CDR3 reads CASRMVQSNTGELFF. DNA for the CDR3: TGCGCCAGCAGAATGGTACAGTCGAACACCGGGGAGCTGTTTTTT.

This rearrangement joins TRBV29-1 to TRBJ1-2, with TRBD1 identical over 9 bases. Germline loops: CDR1 SQVTM, CDR2 ANQGSEA. V shed 4 bases, J shed 8 bases, and the junction held 8 bases outside the gene matches. The CDR3 is 13 residues long. DNA of the CDR3: TGCAGCGTTGTGGGGGACAGGGCTCAAGGCTACACCTTC. Amino acids: CSVVGDRAQGYTF.

The chain links TRBV19 to TRBJ1-5; TRBD1 matches 8 bases. Losses at the gene ends were 4 bases for V and 4 bases for J; bases not matched to a gene: 6. The germline CDR1 and CDR2 sequences are LNHDA and SQIVND (reference sequence). The CDR3 spans 15 residues. This CDR3 reads CASSRTGLWNQPQHF. CDR3 sequence (DNA): TGTGCCAGTAGTAGGACAGGGTTATGGAATCAGCCCCAGCATTTT.

V usage is TRBV15 and J usage is TRBJ2-7, with 7 nucleotides matching TRBD1. CDR1 and CDR2 from the germline V gene are LNHNV and YYDKDF (reference sequence). This CDR3 contains 15 residues. With V trimmed by 3 bases and J by 7 bases, 12 bases remained unmatched. The CDR3 is CATSRDRRPEGEQYF. DNA for the CDR3: TGTGCCACCAGCAGGGACAGGCGTCCTGAGGGGGAGCAGTACTTC.

The genes are TRBV2 and TRBJ1-4; 8 bases are a match to TRBD1. The CDR3 is 14 residues long. Germline CDR1 is SNHLY and CDR2 is FYNNEI. The V gene end was trimmed by 7 bases and the J gene end by 7 bases; junction bases not matched to a gene: 8. CDR3 loop: CASNPDRAGEKLFF. CDR3 DNA sequence: TGTGCCAGCAACCCGGACAGGGCGGGTGAAAAACTGTTTTTT.

This chain uses TRBV12-5 with TRBJ2-7; no clear D. This CDR3 is built from 13 residues. Trimming cost V 5 bases and J 3 bases, with 11 bases left between them. The germline gives CDR1 LGHNT, CDR2 FRNRAP. CDR3 DNA: TGTGCTAGTGGTCCCCGTCAGGACTACGAGCAGTACTTC. This sequence encodes CASGPRQDYEQYF. The whole variable domain, remainder taken from reference TRBV12-5 and TRBJ2-7, is DARVTQTPRHKVTEMGQEVTMRCQPILGHNTVFWYRQTMMQGLELLAYFRNRAPLDDSGMPKDRFSAEMPDATLATLKIQPSEPRDSAVYFCASGPRQDYEQYFGPGTRLTVT.

The chain recombines TRBV6-5 with TRBJ1-4; the D gene is possibly TRBD1 (5 bases). V lost 4 bases and J lost 8, with 11 bases in between. Germline-derived CDR1 and CDR2 are MNHEY and SVGAGI. This CDR3 is built from 13 residues. The CDR3 sequence is CASSFGGREKLFF. CDR3 DNA sequence: TGTGCCAGCAGTTTCGGGGGACGGGAAAAACTGTTTTTT.

The V and J genes are TRBV6-5 and TRBJ1-1; a possible D gene is TRBD1 (6 bases). There are 13 residues in the CDR3. Per the germline V gene, CDR1 is MNHEY and CDR2 is SVGAGI. The V and J ends lost 6 bases and 1 base respectively, with 9 bases between them. CDR3 sequence reads: CASRSTGNTEAFF. CDR3 in DNA: TGTGCCAGCAGGTCGACAGGGAACACTGAAGCTTTCTTT.

This clone was detected a few times. The J gene is TRBJ1-1, the V gene TRBV6-5; D is undetermined. Germline V lookup: CDR1 MNHEY, CDR2 SVGAGI. Trimming removed 0 bases from V and 0 bases from J, with 8 bases in between. This CDR3 contains 15 residues. The CDR3 region has the DNA TGTGCCAGCAGTTACTCTATCCAGTTGAACACTGAAGCTTTCTTT. Amino acid sequence: CASSYSIQLNTEAFF.

This chain links TRBV29-1 with TRBJ1-2, with D possibly matching TRBD1 (5 bases). The CDR3 sequence is 12 residues long. The germline V gene encodes CDR1 SQVTM and CDR2 ANQGSEA. V gave up 5 bases and J gave up 6 bases, with 13 bases separating them. CDR3 sequence reads: CSVYPTVHGYTF. For the CDR3, the DNA is TGCAGCGTTTATCCGACAGTCCATGGCTACACCTTC.

The rearrangement uses TRBV4-1 and TRBJ2-3, with D possibly matching TRBD2 (5 bases). The germline V gene encodes CDR1 MGHRA and CDR2 YSYEKL. The CDR3 runs to 18 residues. Trimming shortened V by 0 bases and J by 0 bases, and 16 bases separated the two germline ends. The CDR3 bases are TGCGCCAGCAGCCAAGAAGAGTCAGGACTGGGCAGCACAGATACGCAGTATTTT. Translating it yields CASSQEESGLGSTDTQYF.

The chain joins TRBV6-5 to TRBJ1-4; 9 bases are shared with TRBD1. J was trimmed by 8 bases and V by 6 bases; bases with no gene match: 7. The CDR3 is made up of 14 amino acids. CDR1 is MNHEY, CDR2 SVGAGI, per germline. The chain's CDR3 is CASRLDRGEEKLFF. CDR3 DNA: TGTGCCAGCAGACTGGACAGGGGTGAAGAAAAACTGTTTTTT.

The V and J genes are TRBV7-9 and TRBJ2-1; the match to TRBD1 covers 9 bases. The junction had 17 bases not matched to a gene; V was cut back by 8 bases and J by 6 bases. Germline-derived CDR1 and CDR2 are SEHNR and FQNEAQ (reference sequence). CDR3 length equals 17 residues. The CDR3 loop reads CASSGTGSPRITNEQFF. CDR3 in DNA: TGTGCCAGCTCCGGGACAGGGTCCCCTCGTATTACCAATGAGCAGTTCTTC.

The chain has TRBV3-1 (or the pseudogene TRBV3-2) and TRBJ2-3, with 9 positions matching TRBD2. V lost 7 bases to trimming and J lost 6 bases; unmatched junction nucleotides: 17. CDR1 and CDR2 from the germline V gene are LGHDT and YNNKEL (reference sequence). CDR3 length equals 17 residues. CDR3: CASTDKWREGRTDTQYF. For the CDR3, the DNA is TGTGCCAGCACCGATAAGTGGCGGGAGGGCCGGACGGATACGCAGTATTTT.

The gene calls are TRBV28 and TRBJ2-7; weak D call: TRBD1 (6 bases). Germline lookup yields CDR1 MDHEN and CDR2 SYDVKM. There are 13 residues in the CDR3. V was trimmed by 9 bases and J by 1 base, leaving 13 bases between them. The CDR3 coding sequence is TGTGCCAGTGCCCAGGGGCCGTCCTACGAGCAGTACTTC. The encoded protein is CASAQGPSYEQYF.

The chain is built from TRBV28 and TRBJ1-6; possible D gene TRBD1, 6 bases. The CDR3 is made up of 14 amino acids. CDR1 is MDHEN, CDR2 SYDVKM, per germline. V lost 2 bases to trimming and J lost 9 bases, with 11 bases between them. The CDR3 coding sequence is TGTGCCAGCAGTTTAAAGGCCAGGGGTTCACCCCTCCACTTT. Encoded protein: CASSLKARGSPLHF.

The CDR3, as DNA: TGTGCCAGCAGTTTCACTGGGCTCGAAGCTTTCTTT. This sequence encodes CASSFTGLEAFF. The chain couples TRBV27 to TRBJ1-1; D is uncertain. Germline V lookup: CDR1 MNHEY, CDR2 SMNVEV (reference sequence). This CDR3 has 12 residues. V was trimmed by 3 bases and J by 8 bases, leaving 10 bases between them.

This clone was recorded only once. The chain is built from TRBV5-1 and TRBJ1-4; D unresolved. The germline V and J ends were trimmed by 2 bases and 3 bases, with 8 bases remaining between them. CDR1 and CDR2 (germline): SGHRS, YFSETQ. There are 14 residues in the CDR3. The CDR3 bases are TGCGCCAGCAGCTTCAGGTCCCCTAATGAAAAACTGTTTTTT. The encoded protein is CASSFRSPNEKLFF.

This sequence joins TRBV7-9 and TRBJ2-3; perhaps TRBD1 as D (7 bases). Trimming pared 5 bases from V and 2 bases from J, leaving 26 bases between. Germline V gives CDR1 SEHNR, CDR2 FQNEAQ (reference sequence). This CDR3 spans 19 amino acids. The DNA for the CDR3 is TGTGCCAGCAGCCGACGAGAACTTTTGCGGGACAGTCTCACAGATACGCAGTATTTT. Translating it yields CASSRRELLRDSLTDTQYF.

This clone has only a few counts. The chain combines TRBV5-6 with TRBJ1-2; tentatively, D is TRBD1 (6 bases). Per the germline V gene, CDR1 is SGHDT and CDR2 is YYEEEE. The CDR3 consists of 13 residues. The V end lost 4 bases, the J end lost 4 bases, and 11 bases lay between the germline ends. The CDR3 sequence: CASSGGGAYGYTF. The CDR3 DNA is TGTGCCAGCAGCGGCGGGGGGGCCTATGGCTACACCTTC.

The chain uses TRBV5-1 and TRBJ2-5; D is possibly TRBD1 (6 bases). The CDR3 spans 14 residues. The germline V gene has CDR1 SGHRS and CDR2 YFSETQ. V was clipped by 3 bases and J by 5 bases, with 14 bases between them. The CDR3 DNA is TGCGCCAGCAGCTCCAAGACAGGTGTGGAGACCCAGTACTTC. It codes for CASSSKTGVETQYF.

The chain couples TRBV7-3 to TRBJ2-6; D is perhaps TRBD2 (6 bases). V lost 1 base and J lost 3, with 10 bases in between. There are 16 residues in the CDR3. The germline CDR1 and CDR2 sequences are SGHTA and FQGTGA. CDR3 region: CASSLIAGLGANVLTF. The CDR3 nucleotides are TGTGCCAGCAGCTTAATCGCGGGGCTTGGGGCCAACGTCCTGACTTTC. The variable domain in full, completed from reference TRBV7-3 and TRBJ2-6, reads GAGVSQTPSNKVTEKGKYVELRCDPISGHTALYWYRQSLGQGPEFLIYFQGTGAADDSGLPNDRFFAVRPEGSVSTLKIQRTERGDSAVYLCASSLIAGLGANVLTFGAGSRLTVL.

The V gene is TRBV4-1, the J gene TRBJ2-7, with 8 bases identical to TRBD2. Germline CDR1 reads MGHRA; CDR2 reads YSYEKL. The CDR3 consists of 15 residues. J lost 7 bases, V lost 4 bases, and 12 bases had no gene match. CDR3 in amino acids: CASSLGGSGSGEQYF. In nucleotides, the CDR3 is TGCGCCAGCAGCCTTGGGGGGAGCGGGAGTGGGGAGCAGTACTTC.

The chain couples TRBV5-5 to TRBJ2-5, with 10 bases matching TRBD1. Per the germline V gene, CDR1 is SGHKS and CDR2 is YYEKEE (reference sequence). There are 18 residues in the CDR3. Trimming removed 4 bases from V and 2 bases from J; junction bases left unmatched: 14. The CDR3 sequence is CASSPPGTGAISQETQYF. For the CDR3, the DNA is TGTGCCAGCAGCCCACCCGGGACAGGGGCGATTTCTCAAGAGACCCAGTACTTC.